This T cell receptor (beta chain) was captured in a study of regulatory T cells in long-lasting Graves disease. Study outcomes and limitations: TCR diversity in persistent Graves' patients was below that of newly diagnosed ones.

V dropped 2 bases and J dropped 1 base, with 9 bases sitting between them. The CDR3 runs 14 residues. The time point is: newly diagnosed GD, antithyroid drugs for less than 3 months. With RNA extracted from PBMCs as input, the TCR library was made. This clonotype has a count of ten or more. What it binds is unknown. HTBI primers from iRepertoire and Arm-PCR of CDR3 regions yielded the TCR beta libraries. Each CDR3 protein gets one entry after TCRdb re-called the multiplex PCR reads with MiXCR. The sample has approximately 560,000 distinct CDR3 sequences, 15% to 20% seen once; the top ten hold about 12%. The same specimen was also included in a second study, on T cells in Graves' hyperthyroidism and ophthalmopathy.

The source is a man aged 18 to 30 with Graves disease. J is TRBJ2-7 and V is TRBV12-3 or TRBV12-4; no definite D call. Sequencing used peripheral blood mononuclear cells (PBMCs), obtained at new diagnosis, from a patient treated with antithyroid drugs. In nucleotides, the CDR3 is TGTGCCAGCAGTTTACGGTCAGCTTCCTACGAGCAGTACTTC. It is translated as CASSLRSASYEQYF.